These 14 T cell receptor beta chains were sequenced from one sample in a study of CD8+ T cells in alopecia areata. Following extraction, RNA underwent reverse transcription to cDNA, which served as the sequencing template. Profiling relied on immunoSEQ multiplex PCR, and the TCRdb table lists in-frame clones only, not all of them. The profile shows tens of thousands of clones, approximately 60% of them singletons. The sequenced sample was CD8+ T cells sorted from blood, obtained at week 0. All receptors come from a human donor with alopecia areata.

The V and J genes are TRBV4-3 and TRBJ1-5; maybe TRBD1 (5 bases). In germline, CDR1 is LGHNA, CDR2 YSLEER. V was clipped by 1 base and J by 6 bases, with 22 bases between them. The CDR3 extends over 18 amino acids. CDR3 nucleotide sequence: TGCGCCAGCAGCCAAGGACTAAAAGGGGAGAACGTGGGTCAGCCCCAGCATTTT. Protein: CASSQGLKGENVGQPQHF.

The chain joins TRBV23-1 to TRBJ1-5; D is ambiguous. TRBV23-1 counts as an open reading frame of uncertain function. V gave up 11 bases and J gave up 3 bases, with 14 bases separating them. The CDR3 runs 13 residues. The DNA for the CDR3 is TGCGCCTCGACCGGGGTAAACAATCAGCCCCAGCATTTT. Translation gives CASTGVNNQPQHF.

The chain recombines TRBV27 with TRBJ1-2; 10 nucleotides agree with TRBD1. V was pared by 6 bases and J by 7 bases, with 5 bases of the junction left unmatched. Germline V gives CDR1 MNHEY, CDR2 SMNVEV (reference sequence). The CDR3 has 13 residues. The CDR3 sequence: CASSDRGRGGYTF. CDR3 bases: TGTGCCAGCAGCGACAGGGGGCGAGGTGGCTACACCTTC.

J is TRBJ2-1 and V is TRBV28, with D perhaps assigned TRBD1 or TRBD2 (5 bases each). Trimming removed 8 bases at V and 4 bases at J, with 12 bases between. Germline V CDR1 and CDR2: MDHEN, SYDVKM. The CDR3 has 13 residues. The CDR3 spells CASGAGLYNEQFF. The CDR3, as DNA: TGTGCCAGCGGGGCCGGACTGTACAATGAGCAGTTCTTC.

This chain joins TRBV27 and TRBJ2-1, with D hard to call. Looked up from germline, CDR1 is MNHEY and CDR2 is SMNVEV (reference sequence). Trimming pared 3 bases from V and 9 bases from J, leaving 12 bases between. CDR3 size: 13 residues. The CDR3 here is CASSLTTGVEQFF. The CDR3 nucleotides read TGTGCCAGCAGTTTGACGACCGGTGTTGAGCAGTTCTTC.

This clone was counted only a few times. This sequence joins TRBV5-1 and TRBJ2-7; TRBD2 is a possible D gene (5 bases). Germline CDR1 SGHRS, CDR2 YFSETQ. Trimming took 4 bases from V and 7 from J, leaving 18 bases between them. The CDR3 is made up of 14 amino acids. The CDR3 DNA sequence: TGCGCCAGCAGCCCGCCCCGGGAAAAAGGAGAGCAGTACTTC. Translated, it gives CASSPPREKGEQYF.

The CDR3 sequence is CASSPHLGRGDNEQFF. Here the CDR3 DNA reads TGCGCCAGCAGCCCCCACCTTGGGCGGGGAGACAATGAGCAGTTCTTC. The chain couples TRBV4-3 to TRBJ2-1; a weak D match, TRBD2 (6 bases). The germline V gene encodes CDR1 LGHNA and CDR2 YSLEER. This CDR3 is built from 16 residues. V was clipped by 4 bases and J by 5 bases, with 18 bases between them.

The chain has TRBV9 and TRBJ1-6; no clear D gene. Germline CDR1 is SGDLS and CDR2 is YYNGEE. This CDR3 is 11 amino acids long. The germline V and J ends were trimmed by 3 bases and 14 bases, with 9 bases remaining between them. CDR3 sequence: CASSEGWTLHF. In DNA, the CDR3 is TGTGCCAGCAGCGAAGGGTGGACCCTCCACTTT.

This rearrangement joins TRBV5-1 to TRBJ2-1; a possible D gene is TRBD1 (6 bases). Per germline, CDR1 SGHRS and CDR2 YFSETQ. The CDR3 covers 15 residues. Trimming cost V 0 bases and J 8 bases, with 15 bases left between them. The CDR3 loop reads CASSLAGTSGDEQFF. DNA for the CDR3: TGCGCCAGCAGCTTGGCAGGGACATCAGGCGATGAGCAGTTCTTC.

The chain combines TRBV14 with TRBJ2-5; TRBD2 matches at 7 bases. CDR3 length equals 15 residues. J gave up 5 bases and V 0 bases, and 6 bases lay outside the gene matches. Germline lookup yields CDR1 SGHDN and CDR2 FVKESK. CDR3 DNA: TGTGCCAGCAGCCAAGAGATGATTAGCGGGGAGACCCAGTACTTC. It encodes CASSQEMISGETQYF.

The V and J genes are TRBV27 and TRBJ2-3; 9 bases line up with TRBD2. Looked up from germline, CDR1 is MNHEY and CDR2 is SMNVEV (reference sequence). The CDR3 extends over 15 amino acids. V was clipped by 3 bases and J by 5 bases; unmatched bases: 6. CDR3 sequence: CASSFIAGDGDTQYF. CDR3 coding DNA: TGTGCCAGCAGTTTTATAGCGGGAGATGGAGATACGCAGTATTTT.

CDR3 DNA: TGTGCCAGCAGCTTAGGTTCACCGGGAGGGGCCTACGAGCAGTACTTC. Translation: CASSLGSPGGAYEQYF. This sequence joins TRBV7-2 and TRBJ2-7; 8 positions agree with TRBD2. The CDR3 length is 16 residues. Germline V gives CDR1 SGHTA, CDR2 FQGNSA. J lost 2 bases, V lost 1 base, and 7 bases had no gene match.

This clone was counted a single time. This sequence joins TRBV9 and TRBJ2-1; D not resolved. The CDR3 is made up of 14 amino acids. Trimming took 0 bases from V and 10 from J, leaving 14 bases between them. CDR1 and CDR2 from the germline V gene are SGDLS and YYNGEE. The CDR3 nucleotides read TGTGCCAGCAGCGTAGCTACCCCGGACCCCGAGCAGTTCTTC. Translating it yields CASSVATPDPEQFF.

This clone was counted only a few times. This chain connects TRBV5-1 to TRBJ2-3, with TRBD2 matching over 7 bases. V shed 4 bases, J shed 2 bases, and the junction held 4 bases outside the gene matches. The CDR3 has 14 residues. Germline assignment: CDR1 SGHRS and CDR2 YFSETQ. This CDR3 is CASSPAGYTDTQYF. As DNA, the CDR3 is TGCGCCAGCAGCCCAGCGGGATACACAGATACGCAGTATTTT.